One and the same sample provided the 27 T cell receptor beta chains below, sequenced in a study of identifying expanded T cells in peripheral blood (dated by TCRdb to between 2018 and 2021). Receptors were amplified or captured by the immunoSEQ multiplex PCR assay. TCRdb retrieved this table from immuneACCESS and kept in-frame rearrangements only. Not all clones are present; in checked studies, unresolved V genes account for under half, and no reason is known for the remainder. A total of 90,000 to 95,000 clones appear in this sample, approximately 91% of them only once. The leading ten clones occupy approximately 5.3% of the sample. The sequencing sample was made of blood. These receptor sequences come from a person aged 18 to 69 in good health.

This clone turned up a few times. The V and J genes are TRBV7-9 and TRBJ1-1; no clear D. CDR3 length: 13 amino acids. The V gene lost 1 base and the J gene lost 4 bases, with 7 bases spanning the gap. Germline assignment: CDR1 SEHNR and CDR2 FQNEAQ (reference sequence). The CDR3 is CASSLEGSTEAFF. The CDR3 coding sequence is TGTGCCAGCAGCTTAGAAGGGTCCACTGAAGCTTTCTTT.

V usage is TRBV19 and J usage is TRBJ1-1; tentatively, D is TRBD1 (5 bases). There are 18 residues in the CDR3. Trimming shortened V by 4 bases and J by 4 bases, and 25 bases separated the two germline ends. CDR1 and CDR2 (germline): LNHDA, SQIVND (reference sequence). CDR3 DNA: TGTGCCAGTAGTACGAGGTCGGGGCGATTAGGGGAGGGCACTGAAGCTTTCTTT. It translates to CASSTRSGRLGEGTEAFF. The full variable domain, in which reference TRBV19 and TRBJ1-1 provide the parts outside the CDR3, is DGGITQSPKYLFRKEGQNVTLSCEQNLNHDAMYWYRQDPGQGLRLIYYSQIVNDFQKGDIAEGYSVSREKKESFPLTVTSAQKNPTAFYLCASSTRSGRLGEGTEAFFGQGTRLTVV.

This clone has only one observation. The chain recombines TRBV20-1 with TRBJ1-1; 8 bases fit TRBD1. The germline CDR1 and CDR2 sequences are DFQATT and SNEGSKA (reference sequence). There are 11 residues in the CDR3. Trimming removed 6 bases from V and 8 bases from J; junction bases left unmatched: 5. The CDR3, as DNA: TGCAGTGCCGGGACAGGCCTCGAAGCTTTCTTT. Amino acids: CSAGTGLEAFF.

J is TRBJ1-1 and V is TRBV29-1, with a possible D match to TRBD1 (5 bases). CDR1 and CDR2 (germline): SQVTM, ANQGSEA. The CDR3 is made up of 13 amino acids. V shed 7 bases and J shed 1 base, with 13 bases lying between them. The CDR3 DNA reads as TGCAGCGCGACCTCGGGGACGAACACTGAAGCTTTCTTT. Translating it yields CSATSGTNTEAFF. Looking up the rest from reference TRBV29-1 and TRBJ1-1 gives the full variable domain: SAVISQKPSRDICQRGTSLTIQCQVDSQVTMMFWYRQQPGQSLTLIATANQGSEATYESGFVIDKFPISRPNLTFSTLTVSNMSPEDSSIYLCSATSGTNTEAFFGQGTRLTVV.

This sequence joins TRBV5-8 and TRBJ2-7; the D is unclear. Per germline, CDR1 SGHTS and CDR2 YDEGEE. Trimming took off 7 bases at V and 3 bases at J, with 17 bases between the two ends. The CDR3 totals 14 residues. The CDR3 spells CASGDRTTFYEQYF. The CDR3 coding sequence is TGTGCCAGCGGAGATAGAACGACCTTCTACGAGCAGTACTTC.

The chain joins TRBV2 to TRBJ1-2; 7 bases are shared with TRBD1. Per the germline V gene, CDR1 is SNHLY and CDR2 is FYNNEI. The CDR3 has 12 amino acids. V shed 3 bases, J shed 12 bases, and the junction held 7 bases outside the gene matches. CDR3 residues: CASSELARGDTF. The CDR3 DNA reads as TGTGCCAGCAGTGAGCTGGCCAGGGGGGACACCTTC.

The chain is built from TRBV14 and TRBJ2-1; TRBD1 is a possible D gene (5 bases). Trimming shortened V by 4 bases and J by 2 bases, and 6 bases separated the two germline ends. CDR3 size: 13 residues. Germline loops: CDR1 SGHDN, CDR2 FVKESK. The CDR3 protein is CASSPDTYNEQFF. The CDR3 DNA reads TGTGCCAGCAGCCCGGACACCTACAATGAGCAGTTCTTC.

Here the CDR3 DNA reads TGTGCCAGCGCGGACCAAGAGACCCAGTACTTC. Translating it yields CASADQETQYF. V is TRBV7-8 and J is TRBJ2-5; D is uncertain. The CDR3 contains 11 residues. V shed 8 bases and J shed 0 bases, with 4 bases lying between them. Germline CDR1 SGHVS, CDR2 FQNEAQ.

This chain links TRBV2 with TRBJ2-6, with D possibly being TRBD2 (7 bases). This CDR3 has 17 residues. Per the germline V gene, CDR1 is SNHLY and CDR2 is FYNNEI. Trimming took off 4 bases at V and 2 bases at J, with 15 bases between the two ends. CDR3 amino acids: CASSVRGAAAGANVLTF. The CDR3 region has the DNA TGTGCCAGCAGTGTTCGGGGGGCGGCGGCTGGGGCCAACGTCCTGACTTTC.

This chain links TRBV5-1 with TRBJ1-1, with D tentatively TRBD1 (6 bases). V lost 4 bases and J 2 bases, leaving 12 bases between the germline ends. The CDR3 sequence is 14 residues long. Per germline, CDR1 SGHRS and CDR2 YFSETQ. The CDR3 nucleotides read TGCGCCAGCAGCCCGGGACAAGTAAACACTGAAGCTTTCTTT. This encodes CASSPGQVNTEAFF.

CDR3 sequence reads: CASSSTSGVVYEQYF. CDR3 DNA sequence: TGTGCCAGCAGCTCGACTAGCGGGGTCGTTTACGAGCAGTACTTC. V gene TRBV7-9 combines with J gene TRBJ2-7; TRBD2 agrees at 11 bases. The CDR3 length is 15 residues. CDR1 is SEHNR and CDR2 is FQNEAQ in the germline V gene (reference sequence). V shed 4 bases and J 4 bases; nucleotides not matched to a gene: 6.

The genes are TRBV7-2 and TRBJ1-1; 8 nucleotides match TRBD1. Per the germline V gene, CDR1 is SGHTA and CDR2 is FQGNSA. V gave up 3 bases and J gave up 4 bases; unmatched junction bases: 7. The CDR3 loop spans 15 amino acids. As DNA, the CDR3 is TGTGCCAGCAGCTTTTCCCCGGACAGGGCCACTGAAGCTTTCTTT. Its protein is CASSFSPDRATEAFF.

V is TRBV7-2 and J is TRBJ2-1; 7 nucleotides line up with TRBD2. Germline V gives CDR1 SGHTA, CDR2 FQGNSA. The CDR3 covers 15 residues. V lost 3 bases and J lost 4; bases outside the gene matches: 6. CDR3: CASSFTSGGYNEQFF. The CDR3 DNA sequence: TGTGCCAGCAGCTTTACGTCGGGGGGATACAATGAGCAGTTCTTC.

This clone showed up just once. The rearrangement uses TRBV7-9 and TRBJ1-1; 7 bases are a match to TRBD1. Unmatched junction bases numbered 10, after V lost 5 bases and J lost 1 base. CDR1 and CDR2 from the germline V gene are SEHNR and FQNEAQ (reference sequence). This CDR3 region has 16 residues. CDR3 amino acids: CASSARNGQENTEAFF. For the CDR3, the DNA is TGTGCCAGCAGCGCGCGAAATGGACAGGAGAACACTGAAGCTTTCTTT.

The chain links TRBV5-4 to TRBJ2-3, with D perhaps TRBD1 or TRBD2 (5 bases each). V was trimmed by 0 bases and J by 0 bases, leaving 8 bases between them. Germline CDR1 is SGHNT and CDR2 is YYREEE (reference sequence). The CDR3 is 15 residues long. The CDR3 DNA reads TGTGCCAGCAGCTTGGGGGGGTTTAGCACAGATACGCAGTATTTT. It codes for CASSLGGFSTDTQYF.

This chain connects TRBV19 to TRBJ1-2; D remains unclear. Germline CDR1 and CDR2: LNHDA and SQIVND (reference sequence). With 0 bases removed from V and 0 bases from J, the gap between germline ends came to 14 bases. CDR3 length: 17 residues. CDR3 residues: CASSIELKRGTNYGYTF. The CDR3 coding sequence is TGTGCCAGTAGTATAGAGTTAAAACGAGGGACTAACTATGGCTACACCTTC.

The CDR3 reads CASSIDHATGGQADTF. CDR3 DNA: TGTGCCAGTAGTATAGATCACGCGACAGGGGGGCAAGCCGACACCTTC. The chain couples TRBV19 to TRBJ1-2; 9 bases agree with TRBD1. Trimming cost V 0 bases and J 12 bases; bases outside gene matches: 14. The germline V gene encodes CDR1 LNHDA and CDR2 SQIVND (reference sequence). The CDR3 is 16 residues long.

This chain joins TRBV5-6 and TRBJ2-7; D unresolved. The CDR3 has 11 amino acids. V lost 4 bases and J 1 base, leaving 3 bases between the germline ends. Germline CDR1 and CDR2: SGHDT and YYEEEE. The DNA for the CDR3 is TGTGCCAGCAGCAATTCCTACGAGCAGTACTTC. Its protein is CASSNSYEQYF.

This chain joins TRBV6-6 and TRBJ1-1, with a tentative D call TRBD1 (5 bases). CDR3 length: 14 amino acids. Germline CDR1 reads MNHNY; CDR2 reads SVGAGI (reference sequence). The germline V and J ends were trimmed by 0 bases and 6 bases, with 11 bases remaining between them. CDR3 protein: CASSYSEGTPEAFF. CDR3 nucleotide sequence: TGTGCCAGCAGTTACTCGGAGGGGACCCCTGAAGCTTTCTTT.

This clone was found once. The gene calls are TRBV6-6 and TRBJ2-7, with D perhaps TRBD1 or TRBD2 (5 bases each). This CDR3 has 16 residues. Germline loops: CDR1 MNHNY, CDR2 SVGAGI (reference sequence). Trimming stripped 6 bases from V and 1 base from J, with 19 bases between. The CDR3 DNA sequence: TGTGCCAGCAGCCCCCTTACCGGGACGTATTCCTACGAGCAGTACTTC. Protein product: CASSPLTGTYSYEQYF.

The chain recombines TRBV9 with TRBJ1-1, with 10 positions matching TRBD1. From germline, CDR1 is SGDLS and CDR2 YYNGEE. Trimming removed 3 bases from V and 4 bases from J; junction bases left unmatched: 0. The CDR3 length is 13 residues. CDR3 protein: CASSGTGGTEAFF. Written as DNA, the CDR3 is TGTGCCAGCAGCGGGACAGGGGGCACTGAAGCTTTCTTT. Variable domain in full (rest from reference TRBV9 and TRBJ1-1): DSGVTQTPKHLITATGQRVTLRCSPRSGDLSVYWYQQSLDQGLQFLIQYYNGEERAKGNILERFSAQQFPDLHSELNLSSLELGDSALYFCASSGTGGTEAFFGQGTRLTVV.

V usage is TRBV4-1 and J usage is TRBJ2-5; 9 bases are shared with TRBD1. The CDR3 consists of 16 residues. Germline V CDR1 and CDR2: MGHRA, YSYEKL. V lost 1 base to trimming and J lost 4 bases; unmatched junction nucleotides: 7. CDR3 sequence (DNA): TGCGCCAGCAGCCAAGCGCTGGGACAGGGCGTAGAGACCCAGTACTTC. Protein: CASSQALGQGVETQYF.

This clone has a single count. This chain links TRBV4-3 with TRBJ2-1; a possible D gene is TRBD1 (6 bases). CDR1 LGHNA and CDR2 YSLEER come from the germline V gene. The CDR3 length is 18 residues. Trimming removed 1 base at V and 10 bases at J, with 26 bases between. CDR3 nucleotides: TGCGCCAGCAGCCAAGTTCCGCTAACAGGGCGATCCGAGGAAGAGCAGTTCTTC. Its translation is CASSQVPLTGRSEEEQFF.

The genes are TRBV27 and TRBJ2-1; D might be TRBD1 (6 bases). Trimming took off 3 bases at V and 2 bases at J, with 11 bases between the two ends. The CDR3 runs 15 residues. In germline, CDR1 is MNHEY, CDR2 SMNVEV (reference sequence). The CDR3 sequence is CASSFRWGPYNEQFF. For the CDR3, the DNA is TGTGCCAGCAGTTTTCGGTGGGGGCCCTACAATGAGCAGTTCTTC.

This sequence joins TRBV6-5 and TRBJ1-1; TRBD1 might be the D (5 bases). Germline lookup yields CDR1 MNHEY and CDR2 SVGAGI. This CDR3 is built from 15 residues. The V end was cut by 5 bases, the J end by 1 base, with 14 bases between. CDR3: CASSPLWGGNTEAFF. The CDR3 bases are TGTGCCAGCAGTCCCCTCTGGGGGGGGAACACTGAAGCTTTCTTT.

The CDR3 DNA is TGTGCCAGCAGCTTCACAGGGATCTCTGGAAACACCATATATTTT. This encodes CASSFTGISGNTIYF. The chain links TRBV11-3 to TRBJ1-3; TRBD1 might be the D (6 bases). The CDR3 covers 15 residues. Germline V gene sequence: CDR1 SGHNT, CDR2 YENEEA. Deletions cut 3 bases from V and 0 bases from J, with 9 bases between.

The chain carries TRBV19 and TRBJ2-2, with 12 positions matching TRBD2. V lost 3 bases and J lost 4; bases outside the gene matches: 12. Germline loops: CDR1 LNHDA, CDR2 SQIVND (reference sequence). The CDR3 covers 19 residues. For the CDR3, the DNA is TGTGCCAGTAGTATCCAGAAGACTAGCGGGAGAGTGGGCACCGGGGAGCTGTTTTTT. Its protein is CASSIQKTSGRVGTGELFF.